Below, 13 T cell receptor beta chains from the same sample are listed, as sequenced in a study of T cells in Graves' hyperthyroidism and ophthalmopathy. Amplified regions were TCR beta CDR3 sequences from RNA transcripts. A first-round RT-PCR of the TCR CDR3 used the HTBI primer set. TCRdb re-called the multiplex PCR reads through MiXCR, storing one row per CDR3 protein. The table shows around 250,000 distinct CDR3 sequences, with more than 12% occurring only once. The specimen sequenced was blood. The receptors derive from a woman aged 35 to 49 with Graves' hyperthyroidism that later progressed to Graves' ophthalmopathy.

This clonotype occurred many times. The V call is TRBV27, the J call TRBJ1-4; tentative D call: TRBD1 (5 bases). This CDR3 is 15 amino acids long. The germline V and J ends were trimmed by 3 bases and 7 bases, with 15 bases remaining between them. Germline V CDR1 and CDR2: MNHEY, SMNVEV (reference sequence). Here the CDR3 reads CASSLVQGRAEKLFF. DNA for the CDR3: TGTGCCAGCAGTTTGGTGCAGGGACGGGCTGAAAAACTGTTTTTT.

In its sample, this clonotype was seen a few times. The rearrangement joins TRBV10-1 to TRBJ2-3, with TRBD2 matching over 10 bases. The germline gives CDR1 WNHNN, CDR2 SYGVQD (reference sequence). This CDR3 region has 15 residues. V lost 4 bases to trimming and J lost 6 bases; unmatched junction nucleotides: 7. The CDR3: CASSGTSGVQDTQYF. The CDR3, as DNA: TGCGCCAGCAGTGGAACTAGCGGGGTGCAGGATACGCAGTATTTT.

Comment on this clonotype: Given the absence of the conserved phenylalanine or tryptophan at the CDR3 end, a read error is likely. The rearrangement links TRBV11-2 to TRBJ1-5, with D perhaps TRBD1 (5 bases). This CDR3 is built from 19 residues. CDR1 is SGHAT, CDR2 FQNNGV, per germline. Trimming pared 1 base from V and 0 bases from J, leaving 19 bases between. CDR3 nucleotides: TGTGCCAGCAGCTTAGGTTACGGGGGTGGGAAATATAGCAATCAGCCCCAGCATTAT. Residues: CASSLGYGGGKYSNQPQHY.

This clonotype was seen many times. The chain couples TRBV27 to TRBJ2-3; 11 bases are a match to TRBD2. With 2 bases clipped from V and 2 bases from J, the junction kept 6 bases outside the gene matches. This CDR3 is built from 17 residues. Per germline, CDR1 MNHEY and CDR2 SMNVEV (reference sequence). The CDR3 reads CASSLAGTSGITDTQYF. In DNA, the CDR3 is TGTGCCAGCAGTTTAGCCGGGACTAGCGGAATCACAGATACGCAGTATTTT.

This clonotype was detected ten times or more. Written as DNA, the CDR3 is TGTGCCAGCAGTGAAGTCGACAGGCCTACCTACAATGAGCAGTTCTTC. Translation gives CASSEVDRPTYNEQFF. The J gene is TRBJ2-1, the V gene TRBV25-1, with D perhaps TRBD1 (6 bases). The CDR3 has 16 residues. Germline loops: CDR1 MGHDK, CDR2 SYGVNS. V was clipped by 2 bases and J by 2 bases, with 13 bases between them.

Comment on this clonotype: This may come from a read error, since a much larger clone is one base off. The chain combines TRBV7-9 with TRBJ1-6, with D tentatively TRBD1 (5 bases). The length of the CDR3 is 15 residues. Germline V lookup: CDR1 SEHNR, CDR2 FQNEAQ (reference sequence). CDR3 DNA: TGTGCCAGCAGCTTAGGTGGGACGGCAGGATCACTCCTCCACTTT. The encoded protein is CASSLGGTAGSLLHF.

This clonotype was counted at least ten times. The chain uses TRBV15 and TRBJ1-3; D uncertain. The germline CDR1 and CDR2 sequences are LNHNV and YYDKDF (reference sequence). Deletions cut 5 bases from V and 0 bases from J, with 17 bases between. This CDR3 region has 17 residues. The CDR3 sequence: CATSSGVRPNSGNTIYF. In DNA form, the CDR3 reads TGTGCCACCAGCTCTGGTGTGAGACCAAACTCTGGAAACACCATATATTTT.

This clonotype was counted only a few times. The chain is built from TRBV2 and TRBJ1-4; D unresolved. The CDR3 spans 14 residues. V was pared by 2 bases and J by 8 bases, with 12 bases between. Germline V lookup: CDR1 SNHLY, CDR2 FYNNEI. The CDR3 here is CASSEPRAWEKLFF. DNA for the CDR3: TGTGCCAGCAGTGAACCTAGGGCCTGGGAAAAACTGTTTTTT. Complete variable domain (other parts from reference TRBV2 and TRBJ1-4): EPEVTQTPSHQVTQMGQEVILRCVPISNHLYFYWYRQILGQKVEFLVSFYNNEISEKSEIFDDQFSVERPDGSNFTLKIRSTKLEDSAMYFCASSEPRAWEKLFFGSGTQLSVL.

In this sample, this clonotype turned up many times. The chain carries TRBV15 and TRBJ2-7; tentatively, D is TRBD1 or TRBD2 (5 bases each). Trimming took 3 bases from V and 4 from J, leaving 22 bases between them. This CDR3 region has 17 residues. Per germline, CDR1 LNHNV and CDR2 YYDKDF (reference sequence). The CDR3 here is CATSSREGAKRVYEQYF. CDR3 DNA: TGTGCCACCAGCAGTAGGGAAGGGGCAAAGAGGGTTTACGAGCAGTACTTC. The whole variable domain, filled in from reference TRBV15 and TRBJ2-7, reads DAMVIQNPRYQVTQFGKPVTLSCSQTLNHNVMYWYQQKSSQAPKLLFHYYDKDFNNEADTPDNFQSRRPNTSFCFLDIRSPGLGDTAMYLCATSSREGAKRVYEQYFGPGTRLTVT.

This clonotype was recorded many times. This sequence joins TRBV2 and TRBJ1-2, with a possible D match to TRBD1 (5 bases). The CDR3 is 15 amino acids. Germline-derived CDR1 and CDR2 are SNHLY and FYNNEI. Trimming left V 3 bases short and J 4 bases short, with 15 bases between. CDR3 protein: CASSDLQVLPYGYTF. As DNA, the CDR3 is TGTGCCAGCAGTGACCTACAGGTCCTCCCCTATGGCTACACCTTC.

This clonotype was seen ten or more times. The genes are TRBV3-1 and TRBJ2-4, with D hard to call. Trimming took 0 bases from V and 5 from J, leaving 11 bases between them. The CDR3 consists of 15 residues. Germline-derived CDR1 and CDR2 are LGHDT and YNNKEL (reference sequence). The CDR3 protein is CASSQDFGLENIQYF. The CDR3 nucleotides read TGTGCCAGCAGCCAAGATTTCGGGCTGGAAAACATTCAGTACTTC.

This clonotype was detected many times. This chain joins TRBV29-1 and TRBJ2-5; 15 nucleotides agree with TRBD2. The CDR3 has 16 residues. V lost 7 bases, J lost 5 bases, and 11 bases stayed unmatched. The V gene's germline CDR1 is SQVTM and CDR2 ANQGSEA. The CDR3 region is CSGRPGLAGGRETQYF. As DNA, the CDR3 is TGCAGCGGCCGACCGGGACTAGCGGGAGGAAGGGAGACCCAGTACTTC.

In its sample, this clonotype was seen many times. The chain is built from TRBV29-1 and TRBJ2-7, with D perhaps matching TRBD1 (5 bases). Germline V CDR1 and CDR2: SQVTM, ANQGSEA. The length of the CDR3 is 13 residues. Trimming left V 6 bases short and J 2 bases short, with 14 bases between. The CDR3 here is CSVALDSTYEQYF. Here the CDR3 DNA reads TGCAGCGTGGCCCTAGACAGTACCTACGAGCAGTACTTC.